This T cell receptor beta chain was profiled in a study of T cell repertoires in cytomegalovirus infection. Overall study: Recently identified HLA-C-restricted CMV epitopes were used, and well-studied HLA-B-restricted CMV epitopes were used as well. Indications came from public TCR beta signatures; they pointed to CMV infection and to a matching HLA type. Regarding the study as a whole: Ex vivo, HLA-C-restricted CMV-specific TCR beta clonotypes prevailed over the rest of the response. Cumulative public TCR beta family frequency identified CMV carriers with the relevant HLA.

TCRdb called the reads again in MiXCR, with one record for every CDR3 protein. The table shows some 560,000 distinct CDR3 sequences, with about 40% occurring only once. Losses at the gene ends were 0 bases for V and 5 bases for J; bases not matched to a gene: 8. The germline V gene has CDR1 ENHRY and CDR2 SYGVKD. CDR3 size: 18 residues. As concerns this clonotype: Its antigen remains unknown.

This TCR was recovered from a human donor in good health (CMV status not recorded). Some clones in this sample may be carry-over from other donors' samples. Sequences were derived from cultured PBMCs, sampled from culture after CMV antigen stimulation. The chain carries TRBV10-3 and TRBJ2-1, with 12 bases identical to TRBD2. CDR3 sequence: CAISESAYGLAGNNEQFF. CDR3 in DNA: TGTGCCATCAGTGAGTCCGCGTATGGACTAGCGGGGAACAATGAGCAGTTCTTC.